These 24 T cell receptor beta chains originate from one sample sequenced in a study of radiotherapy plus CTLA-4 blockade in lung cancer. Repertoires were generated with immunoSEQ multiplex PCR, while TCRdb's copy carries only in-frame clones and drops some. The profile shows about 95,000 clones, 83% of them singletons. Sequences were derived from peripheral blood, sampled from a patient treated with radiotherapy plus ipilimumab. These receptors were taken from a human donor with non-small cell lung cancer who had stable disease on radiotherapy plus ipilimumab.

The chain recombines TRBV18 with TRBJ1-6; no clear D. V was cut by 3 bases and J by 10 bases, with 22 bases left in between. The CDR3 sequence is 17 residues long. Germline assignment: CDR1 KGHSH and CDR2 LQKENI. In DNA form, the CDR3 reads TGTGCCAGCTCACCCGGAGGACGGCAGGCCCGGGTGTCACCCCTCCACTTT. Amino acids: CASSPGGRQARVSPLHF.

In the case of this clone: Germline is not matched at one junction end, which may reflect a read error. This sequence joins TRBV10-2 and TRBJ2-7; 7 nucleotides match TRBD1. This CDR3 is 13 amino acids long. The germline gives CDR1 WSHSY, CDR2 SAAADI. CDR3 amino acids: CASSEPPGQARNF. The CDR3 DNA follows: TGCGCCAGCAGTGAACCCCCTGGACAGGCCCGTAACTTC.

This clone was observed a single time. The genes are TRBV20-1 and TRBJ2-7; no firm D call. V dropped 0 bases and J dropped 6 bases, with 6 bases sitting between them. This CDR3 has 11 residues. From germline, CDR1 is DFQATT and CDR2 SNEGSKA (reference sequence). CDR3 in amino acids: CSAREGSEQYF. As DNA, the CDR3 is TGCAGTGCTAGAGAGGGGTCCGAGCAGTACTTC.

J is TRBJ2-1 and V is TRBV9, with TRBD2 identical over 7 bases. The CDR3 runs to 17 residues. Germline CDR1 is SGDLS and CDR2 is YYNGEE. The junction had 10 bases not matched to a gene; V was cut back by 0 bases and J by 4 bases. CDR3 DNA sequence: TGTGCCAGCAGCGTAGAGGCGTCTAGCGGACCATACAATGAGCAGTTCTTC. Translating it yields CASSVEASSGPYNEQFF.

CDR3 nucleotide sequence: TGTGCCAGCAGCTTAAGGCGAGTCCAAACCTACGAGCAGTACTTC. Translated: CASSLRRVQTYEQYF. The chain couples TRBV7-8 to TRBJ2-7; no firm D call. The ends were cut back, 2 bases at V and 2 bases at J, with 13 bases in the middle. CDR1 is SGHVS, CDR2 FQNEAQ, per germline. The CDR3 is 15 amino acids.

The chain carries TRBV30 and TRBJ1-6; a possible D gene is TRBD1 (5 bases). This CDR3 has 13 amino acids. Deletions cut 3 bases from V and 8 bases from J, with 11 bases between. The V gene's germline CDR1 is GTSNPN and CDR2 SVGIG (reference sequence). For the CDR3, the DNA is TGTGCCTGGAGAAGGGGAGGAGATTCACCCCTCCACTTT. It specifies CAWRRGGDSPLHF.

This chain links TRBV5-1 with TRBJ1-1; weak D call: TRBD1 (5 bases). The CDR3 length is 15 residues. Per germline, CDR1 SGHRS and CDR2 YFSETQ. The ends were cut back, 2 bases at V and 0 bases at J, with 11 bases in the middle. In DNA form, the CDR3 reads TGCGCCAGCAGCTTATCCGGGGCCCTGAACACTGAAGCTTTCTTT. Its translation: CASSLSGALNTEAFF. Supplemented by reference TRBV5-1 and TRBJ1-1, the full variable domain reads KAGVTQTPRYLIKTRGQQVTLSCSPISGHRSVSWYQQTPGQGLQFLFEYFSETQRNKGNFPGRFSGRQFSNSRSEMNVSTLELGDSALYLCASSLSGALNTEAFFGQGTRLTVV.

V usage is TRBV19 and J usage is TRBJ2-5; possibly TRBD2 for D (6 bases). Looked up from germline, CDR1 is LNHDA and CDR2 is SQIVND (reference sequence). Trimming removed 3 bases at V and 5 bases at J, with 13 bases between. CDR3 length: 14 amino acids. CDR3 protein: CASSMHPGVETQYF. In DNA, the CDR3 is TGTGCCAGTAGTATGCACCCGGGGGTCGAGACCCAGTACTTC.

This chain joins TRBV7-2 and TRBJ2-7; D call uncertain. With 4 bases removed from V and 7 bases from J, the gap between germline ends came to 11 bases. This CDR3 has 12 residues. Germline values: CDR1 SGHTA, CDR2 FQGNSA. The CDR3 sequence is CASSSTLREQYF. Here the CDR3 DNA reads TGTGCCAGCAGCTCGACCTTACGGGAGCAGTACTTC.

This clone was observed once. This CDR3 reads CASQSNEQFF. CDR3 nucleotides: TGTGCCAGCCAGAGCAATGAGCAGTTCTTC. The chain joins TRBV11-2 to TRBJ2-1; D uncertain. V was cut by 8 bases and J by 6 bases, with 5 bases left in between. This CDR3 comprises 10 residues. The germline CDR1 and CDR2 sequences are SGHAT and FQNNGV.

The chain uses TRBV5-1 and TRBJ2-1; D unresolved. The V end lost 1 base, the J end lost 8 bases, and 4 bases lay between the germline ends. The CDR3 contains 11 residues. Germline V gene lookup returns CDR1 SGHRS and CDR2 YFSETQ. The CDR3 is CASSLLDEQFF. CDR3 nucleotides: TGCGCCAGCAGCTTGTTGGATGAGCAGTTCTTC.

As DNA, the CDR3 is TGTGCCAGCAGTGAAAGGACAGGGAGGCAGCCCCAGCATTTT. Protein product: CASSERTGRQPQHF. V usage is TRBV6-1 and J usage is TRBJ1-5, with TRBD1 matching 8 bases. CDR1 and CDR2 (germline): MNHNS, SASEGT. The CDR3 runs to 14 residues. With 2 bases clipped from V and 7 bases from J, the junction kept 4 bases outside the gene matches.

The rearrangement uses TRBV28 and TRBJ1-1, with D uncertain. From germline, CDR1 is MDHEN and CDR2 SYDVKM. The CDR3 has 15 residues. V lost 2 bases to trimming and J lost 0 bases, with 10 bases between them. In DNA form, the CDR3 reads TGTGCCAGCAGTTTAGTACAGCTGATGAACACTGAAGCTTTCTTT. Protein: CASSLVQLMNTEAFF.

The chain links TRBV27 to TRBJ2-3, with 7 positions matching TRBD2. Germline trimming cut 5 bases from V and 4 bases from J; bases unmatched to any gene: 6. The germline V gene has CDR1 MNHEY and CDR2 SMNVEV (reference sequence). The CDR3 is 14 residues long. The CDR3: CASSPVAGADTQYF. CDR3 DNA: TGTGCCAGCAGTCCAGTAGCGGGTGCAGATACGCAGTATTTT.

The V gene is TRBV7-2, the J gene TRBJ2-3, with TRBD1 matching 12 bases. J was trimmed by 4 bases and V by 3 bases; bases with no gene match: 8. Germline values: CDR1 SGHTA, CDR2 FQGNSA. This CDR3 is 17 amino acids long. The CDR3 coding sequence is TGTGCCAGCAGCTTTAGAGGGGGACAGGGGGCTCCAGATACGCAGTATTTT. The encoded protein is CASSFRGGQGAPDTQYF.

The V gene is TRBV7-8, the J gene TRBJ2-7; no clear D gene. V lost 5 bases and J 0 bases, leaving 14 bases between the germline ends. Germline CDR1 SGHVS, CDR2 FQNEAQ. The CDR3 is 15 amino acids. Here the CDR3 reads CASSKTVPSSYEQYF. In DNA, the CDR3 is TGTGCCAGCAGCAAAACAGTACCGAGCTCCTACGAGCAGTACTTC.

This chain joins TRBV7-2 and TRBJ2-2; weak D call: TRBD1 (6 bases). The CDR3 runs 16 residues. Germline CDR1 reads SGHTA; CDR2 reads FQGNSA. Deletions cut 3 bases from V and 0 bases from J, with 11 bases between. The CDR3 loop is CASSLGQSANTGELFF. The CDR3 DNA follows: TGTGCCAGCAGCTTGGGACAATCGGCGAACACCGGGGAGCTGTTTTTT.

V gene TRBV5-4 combines with J gene TRBJ2-1; unclear D gene. The CDR3 has 14 amino acids. Trimming removed 3 bases from V and 2 bases from J, with 9 bases in between. The V gene's germline CDR1 is SGHNT and CDR2 YYREEE (reference sequence). The CDR3 sequence is CASSSPTTYNEQFF. In DNA, the CDR3 is TGTGCCAGCAGCTCCCCGACCACCTACAATGAGCAGTTCTTC.

This chain joins TRBV7-8 and TRBJ1-6, with 9 bases that match TRBD1. V was clipped by 5 bases and J by 11 bases; unmatched bases: 7. The CDR3 is 14 residues long. The V gene's germline CDR1 is SGHVS and CDR2 FQNEAQ. CDR3 sequence (DNA): TGTGCCAGCAGCCAAACAGGGGGCGGCACACCCCTCCACTTT. This encodes CASSQTGGGTPLHF.

Comment on this clone: At one end the junction does not follow the germline gene, possibly because of a read error. The CDR3 region has the DNA TGTGCCAGCAGTCACTCTGGAGGGAATGAAAAACTGTTTTTT. Its translation: CASSHSGGNEKLFF. The gene calls are TRBV6-6 and TRBJ1-4; no clear D. This CDR3 comprises 14 residues. Germline V lookup: CDR1 MNHNY, CDR2 SVGAGI (reference sequence).

The V gene is TRBV5-1, the J gene TRBJ2-7; 9 bases fit TRBD1. With 5 bases clipped from V and 2 bases from J, the junction kept 8 bases outside the gene matches. Looked up from germline, CDR1 is SGHRS and CDR2 is YFSETQ. The CDR3 loop spans 15 amino acids. DNA for the CDR3: TGCGCCAGCAGAAGGGGACAGGGTGGAACCTACGAGCAGTACTTC. Protein: CASRRGQGGTYEQYF.

The V and J genes are TRBV18 and TRBJ1-1; 9 bases match TRBD1. The length of the CDR3 is 14 residues. Trimming removed 5 bases from V and 2 bases from J; junction bases left unmatched: 3. From germline, CDR1 is KGHSH and CDR2 LQKENI. The CDR3 DNA is TGTGCCAGCTCATTGGACAGGGGTAACACTGAAGCTTTCTTT. Translation: CASSLDRGNTEAFF.

By sample share, this clone is medium-sized. The chain links TRBV6-6 to TRBJ2-5; 11 nucleotides line up with TRBD2. After removal of 3 bases from V and 7 bases from J, the junction contained 4 bases not matched to a gene. Per the germline V gene, CDR1 is MNHNY and CDR2 is SVGAGI (reference sequence). The CDR3 has 14 amino acids. CDR3 DNA sequence: TGTGCCAGCAGTTATGATAGCGGGGGGGGGACCCAGTACTTC. As protein: CASSYDSGGGTQYF.

As to this clone: Mismatch with germline at one junction end may stem from a read error. Here the CDR3 DNA reads TGTGCCAGCAGCGTTTTGGTTGACAGCCTCTACAATGAGCGGTTCTTC. It yields the protein CASSVLVDSLYNERFF. V and J are TRBV9 and TRBJ2-1; maybe TRBD1 (5 bases). The CDR3 has 16 residues. Germline CDR1 SGDLS, CDR2 YYNGEE.